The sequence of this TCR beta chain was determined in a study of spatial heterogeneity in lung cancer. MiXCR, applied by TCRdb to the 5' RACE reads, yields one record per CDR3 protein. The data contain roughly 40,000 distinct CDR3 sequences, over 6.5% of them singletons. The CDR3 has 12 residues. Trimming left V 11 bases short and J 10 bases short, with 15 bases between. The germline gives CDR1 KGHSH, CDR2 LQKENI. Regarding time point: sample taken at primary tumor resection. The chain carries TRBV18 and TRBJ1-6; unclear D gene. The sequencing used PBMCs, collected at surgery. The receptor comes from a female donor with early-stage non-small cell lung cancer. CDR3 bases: TGTGCCGGCGCCGCTTTAGGCTCACCCCTCCACTTT. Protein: CAGAALGSPLHF.